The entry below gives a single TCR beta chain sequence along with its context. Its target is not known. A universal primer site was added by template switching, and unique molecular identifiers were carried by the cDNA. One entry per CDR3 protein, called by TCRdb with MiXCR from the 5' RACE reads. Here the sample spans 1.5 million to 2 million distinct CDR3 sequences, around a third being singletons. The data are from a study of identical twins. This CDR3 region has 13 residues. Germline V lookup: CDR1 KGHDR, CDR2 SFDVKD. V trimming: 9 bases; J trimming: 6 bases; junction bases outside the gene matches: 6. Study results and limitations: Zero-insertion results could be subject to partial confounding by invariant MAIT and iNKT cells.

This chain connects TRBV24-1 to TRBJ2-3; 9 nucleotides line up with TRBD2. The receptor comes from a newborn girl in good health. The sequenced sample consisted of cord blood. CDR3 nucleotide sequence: TGTGCCACCGGATGGACTAGCGACGATACGCAGTATTTT. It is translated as CATGWTSDDTQYF.